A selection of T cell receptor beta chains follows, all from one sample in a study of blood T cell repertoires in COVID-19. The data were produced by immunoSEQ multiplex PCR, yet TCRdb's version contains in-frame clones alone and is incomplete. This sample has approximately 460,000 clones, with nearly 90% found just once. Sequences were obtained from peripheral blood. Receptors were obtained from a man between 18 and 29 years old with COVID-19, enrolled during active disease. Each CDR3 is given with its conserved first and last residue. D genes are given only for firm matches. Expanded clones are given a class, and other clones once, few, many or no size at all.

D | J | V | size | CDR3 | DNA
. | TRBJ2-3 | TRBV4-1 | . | CASSQDPMVADTQYF | TGCGCCAGCAGCCAAGACCCTATGGTCGCAGATACGCAGTATTTT
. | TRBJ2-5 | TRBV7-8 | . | CASSSRQDPTEYF | TGTGCCAGCAGCAGCAGACAGGACCCAACGGAGTACTTC
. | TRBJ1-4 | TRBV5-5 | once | CASSRSREKLFF | TGTGCCAGCAGCCGGAGTAGGGAGAAACTGTTTTTT
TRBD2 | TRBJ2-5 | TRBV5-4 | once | CASSLIGIAGGRETQYF | TGTGCCAGCAGCTTGATCGGAATAGCGGGGGGGCGGGAGACCCAGTACTTC
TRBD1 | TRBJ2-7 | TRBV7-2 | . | CASSRTWTGRYEQYF | TGTGCCAGCAGCCGCACTTGGACAGGGCGATACGAGCAGTACTTC
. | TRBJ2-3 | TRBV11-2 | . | CASSFGFQGTDTQYF | TGTGCCAGCAGCTTTGGGTTTCAGGGAACAGATACGCAGTATTTT
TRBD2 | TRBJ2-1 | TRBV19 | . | CASRTSGGHEQFF | TGTGCCAGCAGGACTAGCGGGGGTCATGAGCAGTTCTTC
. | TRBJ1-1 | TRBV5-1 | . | CASSLASHTEAFF | TGCGCCAGCAGCTTGGCCAGTCACACTGAAGCTTTCTTT
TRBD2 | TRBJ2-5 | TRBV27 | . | CASSGITSGTQETQYF | TGTGCCAGCAGTGGAATCACTAGCGGGACCCAAGAGACCCAGTACTTC
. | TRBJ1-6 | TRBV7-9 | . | CASSLAGGGNSPLHF | TGTGCCAGCAGCTTAGCTGGGGGCGGTAATTCACCCCTCCACTTT
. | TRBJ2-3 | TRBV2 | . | CASSPIPRDTQYF | TGTGCCAGCAGTCCGATCCCCCGGGATACGCAGTATTTT
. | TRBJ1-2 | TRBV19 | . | CASRTTGSLLGGYTF | TGTGCCAGTAGGACGACAGGCAGCCTCCTCGGTGGCTACACCTTC
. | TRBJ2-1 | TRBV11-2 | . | CASSPPGSNEQFF | TGTGCCAGCAGCCCCCCCGGGTCCAATGAGCAGTTCTTC
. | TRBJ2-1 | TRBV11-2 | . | CASSLVGGGTYNEQFF | TGTGCCAGCAGCTTAGTGGGCGGGGGCACCTACAATGAGCAGTTCTTC
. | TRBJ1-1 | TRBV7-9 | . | CASSRIRGNTEAFF | TGTGCCAGCAGCCGTATACGGGGGAACACTGAAGCTTTCTTT
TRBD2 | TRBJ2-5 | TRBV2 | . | CASSGIAGAQETQYF | TGTGCCAGCAGTGGGATAGCGGGGGCCCAAGAGACCCAGTACTTC
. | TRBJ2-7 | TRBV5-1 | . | CASSGGTVSYEQYF | TGCGCCAGCTCAGGGGGGACCGTCTCCTACGAGCAGTACTTC
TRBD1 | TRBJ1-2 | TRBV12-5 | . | CASGSTRTGRYGYTF | TGTGCTAGTGGTTCGACCCGGACAGGACGTTATGGCTACACCTTC
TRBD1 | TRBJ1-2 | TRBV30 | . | CAWSITSRDRAYGYTF | TGTGCCTGGAGTATAACTTCCCGAGACAGGGCGTATGGCTACACCTTC
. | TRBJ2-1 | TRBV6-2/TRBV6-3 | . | CASSLMGSSYNEQFF | TGTGCCAGCAGTTTAATGGGGAGCTCCTACAATGAGCAGTTCTTC
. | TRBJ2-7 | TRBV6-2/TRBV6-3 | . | CASSYSTLPSSYEQYF | TGTGCCAGCAGTTACTCGACTCTCCCAAGCTCCTACGAGCAGTACTTC
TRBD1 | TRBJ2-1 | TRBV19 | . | CASSSSTGWDYNEQFF | TGTGCCAGTAGCTCCTCGACAGGGTGGGACTACAATGAGCAGTTCTTC
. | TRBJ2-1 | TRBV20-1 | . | CSASVYNEQFF | TGCAGTGCTAGCGTATACAATGAGCAGTTCTTC
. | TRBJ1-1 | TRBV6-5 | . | CASRTQGLTEAFF | TGTGCCAGCAGGACCCAGGGCCTGACTGAAGCTTTCTTT
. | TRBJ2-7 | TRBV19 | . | CASSITTAVYEQYF | TGTGCCAGTAGTATTACTACCGCTGTCTACGAGCAGTACTTC
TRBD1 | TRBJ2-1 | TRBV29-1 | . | CSVETLGRGYNEQFF | TGCAGCGTTGAAACCCTCGGCAGGGGGTACAATGAGCAGTTCTTC